This TCR beta chain was sequenced in a study of cytomegalovirus exposure and HLA in healthy donors. To note about this clone: Its specificity is unknown.

The PCR made use of 60 Vbeta and 13 Jbeta primers. The repertoire was sequenced with immunoSEQ multiplex PCR; TCRdb's copy has only in-frame clones and lacks some. The sample contains about 170,000 clones, more than 75% of which appear only once. Whole-study findings and limits: Later analysis reportedly placed an Asian-associated ancestry cluster below the roughly 630-donor mean in N-insertions.

CDR1 is PRHDT, CDR2 FYEKMQ, per germline (reference sequence). This CDR3 is built from 14 residues. Trimming removed 0 bases from V and 3 bases from J, with 8 bases in between. The sequencing sample was made of PBMCs. The rearrangement uses TRBV13 and TRBJ1-2; D remains unclear. The clonotype was recovered from a girl aged 2 to 9 in good health and CMV-seropositive. CDR3 amino acids: CASSLGLRDYGYTF. CDR3 DNA: TGTGCCAGCAGCTTAGGCCTACGAGACTATGGCTACACCTTC. Combining the CDR3 with reference TRBV13 and TRBJ1-2 gives the whole variable domain AAGVIQSPRHLIKEKRETATLKCYPIPRHDTVYWYQQGPGQDPQFLISFYEKMQSDKGSIPDRFSAQQFSDYHSELNMSSLELGDSALYFCASSLGLRDYGYTFGSGTRLTVV.